This T cell receptor beta chain was documented in a study of T-cell reconstitution after alpha-beta-depleted transplantation in children. CDR1 is KGHDR and CDR2 is SFDVKD in the germline V gene. The CDR3 spans 15 residues. Trimming took 2 bases from V and 2 from J, leaving 9 bases between them. This clonotype was observed a few times. Unique molecular identifiers were incorporated during preparation of the TCRbeta library. TCRdb passed the PCR reads through MiXCR, listing each CDR3 protein once. The repertoire holds some 490,000 distinct CDR3 sequences, around 12% seen once, with about 5.6% in the top ten.

The origin of this receptor is a human donor who donated a stem cell graft to a child with combined immunodeficiency. This rearrangement joins TRBV24-1 to TRBJ2-4; D could derive from TRBD1 or TRBD2 (5 bases each). The sample was PBMCs from the stem cell graft donor, taken from the stem cell graft. The DNA for the CDR3 is TGTGCCACCAGTGATTCGGGGCTAACCAAAAACATTCAGTACTTC. Amino acid sequence: CATSDSGLTKNIQYF.